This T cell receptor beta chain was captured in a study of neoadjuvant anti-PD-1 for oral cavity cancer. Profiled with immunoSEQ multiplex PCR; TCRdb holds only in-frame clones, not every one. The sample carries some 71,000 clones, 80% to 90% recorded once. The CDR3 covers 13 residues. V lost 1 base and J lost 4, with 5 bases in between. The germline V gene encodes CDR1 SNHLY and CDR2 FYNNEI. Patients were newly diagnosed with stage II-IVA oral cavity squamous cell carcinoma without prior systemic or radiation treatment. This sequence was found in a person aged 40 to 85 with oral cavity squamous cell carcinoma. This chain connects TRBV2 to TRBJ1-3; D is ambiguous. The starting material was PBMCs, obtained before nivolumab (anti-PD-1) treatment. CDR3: CASSEVGGNTIYF. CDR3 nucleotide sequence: TGTGCCAGCAGTGAAGTCGGAGGAAACACCATATATTTT.